Reported below is one T cell receptor (beta chain). Antigen specificity is unknown. This entry is derived from a study of cytomegalovirus exposure and HLA in healthy donors. Study-wide findings and caveats: Trimming of TCR beta V- and J-genes showed a link, identified in a later analysis, to a missense DCLRE1C variant. Upon later analysis, TCR association rates were observed to vary by HLA locus, being highest for DRB1 and lowest for HLA-C. As a later analysis revealed, most CMV-associated TCR beta chains appeared HLA-restricted.

The study ran its PCR with 60 Vbeta and 13 Jbeta primers. Assay: immunoSEQ multiplex PCR; the TCRdb copy retains only in-frame clones and omits some. The data contain around 180,000 clones, about 88% of them singletons. The receptor was derived from a girl less than two years old in good health and CMV-seronegative. Sequencing was carried out using PBMCs.

CDR3: CASSVDSRYSNQPQHF. CDR3 coding DNA: TGTGCCAGCAGTGTAGACAGCCGCTATAGCAATCAGCCCCAGCATTTT. The chain carries TRBV6-1 and TRBJ1-5, with D possibly being TRBD1 (5 bases). CDR3 length: 16 amino acids. Germline V gene data show CDR1 as MNHNS and CDR2 as SASEGT. With 4 bases removed from V and 0 bases from J, the gap between germline ends came to 13 bases.